Sequencing of this T cell receptor beta chain was carried out in a study of cytomegalovirus exposure and HLA in healthy donors. Findings of the study overall: Association of a missense DCLRE1C variant with TCR beta V- and J-gene trimming was reported in a later analysis.

J gave up 3 bases and V 5 bases, and 8 bases lay outside the gene matches. CDR1 and CDR2 (germline): LGHNA, YNFKEQ. The CDR3 spans 15 residues. 13 Jbeta primers and 60 Vbeta primers were used for the PCR. Some clones are missing from TCRdb's copy, which holds only in-frame ones; the method was immunoSEQ multiplex PCR. Seen in this sample are about 64,000 clones; the ten most common clones hold less than 4.5%. Healthy people donating bone marrow made up the donors. With regard to this clone: Its antigen is as yet unknown.

Sequencing input: PBMCs. The chain joins TRBV4-2 to TRBJ1-2, with 8 bases that match TRBD1. The clonotype was recovered from a woman in her late teens or twenties in good health and CMV-seronegative. The CDR3 protein is CASSEGQGAYYGYTF. The DNA of the CDR3 is TGTGCCAGCAGCGAAGGCCAGGGGGCCTACTATGGCTACACCTTC.